Following are 26 T cell receptor beta chains from one sample sequenced in a study of blood T cells in healthy people across ages. With a J-beta primer mix and a sample-barcoded 5' primer, a second PCR ran 7 to 11 cycles. TCRdb ran MiXCR on the 5' RACE reads and lists one entry per CDR3 protein. The sample has about 1.6 million distinct CDR3 sequences; about 32% are singletons. The sample was blood. The receptors originated from a woman in her thirties in good health.

A remark on this clonotype: The junction departs from germline at one end; a sequencing error may be responsible. J is TRBJ2-3 and V is TRBV10-3, with D unresolved. The CDR3 extends over 12 amino acids. The germline CDR1 and CDR2 sequences are ENHRY and SYGVKD. CDR3 protein: CAVSEATDTQYF. DNA for the CDR3: TGTGCCGTCAGTGAGGCGACAGATACGCAGTATTTT.

This clonotype was observed a handful of times. V is TRBV6-1 and J is TRBJ2-5; 7 positions agree with TRBD1. V shed 2 bases and J 9 bases; nucleotides not matched to a gene: 12. This CDR3 spans 15 amino acids. Germline V lookup: CDR1 MNHNS, CDR2 SASEGT. CDR3 residues: CASSERRDSAPPQYF. CDR3 DNA sequence: TGTGCCAGCAGTGAACGACGGGACAGTGCACCGCCCCAGTACTTC.

There are a few counts of this clonotype. V gene TRBV7-3 combines with J gene TRBJ2-4, with TRBD1 identical over 8 bases. The CDR3 covers 14 residues. The germline V gene encodes CDR1 SGHTA and CDR2 FQGTGA. V lost 7 bases, J lost 1 base, and 3 bases stayed unmatched. CDR3 amino acids: CASTRDRAKNIQYF. The CDR3 DNA reads TGTGCCAGCACCAGGGACAGGGCCAAAAACATTCAGTACTTC.

Notes on this clonotype: At one of its ends the junction is not consistent with the germline gene, which may arise from a read error. The chain is built from TRBV27 and TRBJ2-5, with D unclear. CDR3 size: 15 residues. Germline values: CDR1 MNHEY, CDR2 SMNVEV (reference sequence). CDR3 residues: CTSSLSRVNQETQYF. In DNA, the CDR3 is TGTACCAGCAGTCTCTCCCGGGTCAATCAAGAGACCCAGTACTTC.

The rearrangement links TRBV6-1 to TRBJ2-1, with D perhaps TRBD1 (6 bases). This CDR3 comprises 16 residues. The V gene's germline CDR1 is MNHNS and CDR2 SASEGT. The V gene lost 6 bases and the J gene lost 8 bases, with 23 bases spanning the gap. CDR3 protein: CASRGPGGRDFDEQFF. In nucleotides, the CDR3 is TGTGCCAGCAGGGGGCCTGGGGGCAGGGATTTCGATGAGCAGTTCTTC.

The chain recombines TRBV30 with TRBJ1-5; D not certain. The germline V and J ends were trimmed by 1 base and 6 bases, with 7 bases remaining between them. The CDR3 totals 12 residues. The germline V gene encodes CDR1 GTSNPN and CDR2 SVGIG (reference sequence). The DNA of the CDR3 is TGTGCCTGGAGTGCCCAGGCTCAGCCCCAGCATTTT. Its protein is CAWSAQAQPQHF.

Remarks on this clonotype: A much larger clone lies a single base off, so this may be a read error. The rearrangement uses TRBV6-5 and TRBJ2-7; 8 positions agree with TRBD1. CDR3 length equals 15 residues. V was pared by 6 bases and J by 8 bases, with 15 bases of the junction left unmatched. CDR1 MNHEY and CDR2 SVGAGI come from the germline V gene. CDR3 in amino acids: CASSPVPGQEGKQYF. CDR3 DNA: TGTGCCAGCAGCCCCGTGCCGGGACAGGAGGGTAAGCAGTACTTC.

The rearrangement uses TRBV20-1 and TRBJ2-3, with 12 positions matching TRBD2. This CDR3 has 17 residues. V lost 6 bases to trimming and J lost 0 bases; unmatched junction nucleotides: 10. CDR1 DFQATT and CDR2 SNEGSKA come from the germline V gene (reference sequence). The CDR3: CSATTSGGHASTDTQYF. DNA of the CDR3: TGCAGTGCGACGACTAGCGGGGGCCATGCTAGCACAGATACGCAGTATTTT.

CDR3 sequence reads: CASSSHADSAPNEQFF. CDR3 coding DNA: TGCGCCAGCAGCTCCCACGCCGACAGCGCGCCCAATGAGCAGTTCTTC. V is TRBV5-1 and J is TRBJ2-1; a possible D gene is TRBD1 (5 bases). CDR1 and CDR2 (germline): SGHRS, YFSETQ. The length of the CDR3 is 16 residues. Trimming took 3 bases from V and 6 from J, leaving 19 bases between them. The whole variable domain, remainder taken from reference TRBV5-1 and TRBJ2-1, is KAGVTQTPRYLIKTRGQQVTLSCSPISGHRSVSWYQQTPGQGLQFLFEYFSETQRNKGNFPGRFSGRQFSNSRSEMNVSTLELGDSALYLCASSSHADSAPNEQFFGPGTRLTVL.

In its sample, this clonotype was seen once. This chain uses TRBV20-1 with TRBJ2-4; no reliable D call. Germline assignment: CDR1 DFQATT and CDR2 SNEGSKA (reference sequence). The CDR3 runs 13 residues. Between the trimmed V and J ends, which lost 5 bases and 0 bases, there was a span of 8 bases. The CDR3 DNA reads TGCAGTGCTTCTCGACTAGCCAAAAACATTCAGTACTTC. The encoded protein is CSASRLAKNIQYF.

The V and J genes are TRBV5-1 and TRBJ1-2, with a weak D call TRBD1 (5 bases). The ends were cut back, 1 base at V and 5 bases at J, with 18 bases in the middle. Germline CDR1 reads SGHRS; CDR2 reads YFSETQ. This CDR3 spans 16 amino acids. CDR3 DNA sequence: TGCGCCAGCAGCTTGTCGGCTGACTTAGGGACGTATGGCTACACCTTC. Translation: CASSLSADLGTYGYTF.

This clonotype was seen once. The chain recombines TRBV28 with TRBJ1-2; tentatively, D is TRBD1 (5 bases). The CDR3 extends over 13 amino acids. Deletions cut 11 bases from V and 2 bases from J, with 15 bases between. Germline CDR1 reads MDHEN; CDR2 reads SYDVKM. In nucleotides, the CDR3 is TGTGCCTCGGAGGGGTCCATAAACTATGGCTACACCTTC. The encoded protein is CASEGSINYGYTF.

The chain joins TRBV20-1 to TRBJ1-1; D uncertain. The V gene's germline CDR1 is DFQATT and CDR2 SNEGSKA (reference sequence). This CDR3 spans 13 amino acids. Here the CDR3 reads CSAAGPTNTEAFF. The DNA for the CDR3 is TGCAGCGCCGCCGGACCGACGAACACTGAAGCTTTCTTT.

To note about this clonotype: It may be a read error: a sequence one base away is much more abundant. The chain recombines TRBV20-1 with TRBJ2-1; 7 bases align to TRBD2. The assigned J gene may be wrong: the sequence end matches TRBJ2-7 better. Germline CDR1 and CDR2: DFQATT and SNEGSKA (reference sequence). The length of the CDR3 is 14 residues. The CDR3: CSAMGGDSYNEQYF. The CDR3, as DNA: TGCAGTGCCATGGGGGGGGATTCCTACAATGAGCAGTACTTC.

This clonotype came up a few times. This chain connects TRBV3-1 to TRBJ2-5; TRBD2 agrees at 10 bases. Germline loops: CDR1 LGHDT, CDR2 YNNKEL (reference sequence). After removal of 4 bases from V and 2 bases from J, the junction contained 7 bases not matched to a gene. The CDR3 consists of 16 residues. CDR3 in DNA: TGTGCCAGCAGCCGCGGTAGCGGGGGGTGGCAAGAGACCCAGTACTTC. Translation: CASSRGSGGWQETQYF.

CDR3 coding DNA: TGTGCCAGCAGGCTGACAGGGGGTAATACCTACGAGCAGTACTTC. This gives the protein CASRLTGGNTYEQYF. The chain joins TRBV28 to TRBJ2-7; 9 bases are a match to TRBD1. The CDR3 has 15 residues. Germline V lookup: CDR1 MDHEN, CDR2 SYDVKM. After removal of 6 bases from V and 2 bases from J, the junction contained 8 bases not matched to a gene.

This sequence joins TRBV11-2 and TRBJ2-1; 11 bases fit TRBD2. V gave up 4 bases and J gave up 12 bases; unmatched junction bases: 8. This CDR3 spans 14 amino acids. CDR1 and CDR2 (germline): SGHAT, FQNNGV. CDR3 coding DNA: TGTGCCAGCAGCTCGATAGCGGGAGGGCCAGCGCAGTTCTTC. It yields the protein CASSSIAGGPAQFF.

This clonotype was counted ten times or more. The V and J genes are TRBV28 and TRBJ1-1; D remains ambiguous. V was pared by 2 bases and J by 2 bases, with 6 bases between. In germline, CDR1 is MDHEN, CDR2 SYDVKM. The CDR3 totals 13 residues. The CDR3 DNA reads TGTGCCAGCAGTTTAGGGATTAACACTGAAGCTTTCTTT. Protein product: CASSLGINTEAFF.

This clonotype was detected a few times. This chain links TRBV20-1 with TRBJ2-5; D unresolved. Germline-derived CDR1 and CDR2 are DFQATT and SNEGSKA (reference sequence). The ends were cut back, 0 bases at V and 7 bases at J, with 12 bases in the middle. CDR3 size: 13 residues. The CDR3 region has the DNA TGCAGTGCTAGAGATCTGGTCCCCGGGACCCAGTACTTC. It yields the protein CSARDLVPGTQYF.

The rearrangement uses TRBV2 and TRBJ1-4; unclear D gene. V lost 3 bases to trimming and J lost 16 bases, with 18 bases between them. The CDR3 consists of 13 residues. CDR1 and CDR2 (germline): SNHLY, FYNNEI. The CDR3: CASSDGRTPKGFF. CDR3 nucleotides: TGTGCCAGCAGTGATGGGAGAACGCCCAAGGGGTTTTTT. The full variable domain, with the rest looked up from reference TRBV2 and TRBJ1-4, is EPEVTQTPSHQVTQMGQEVILRCVPISNHLYFYWYRQILGQKVEFLVSFYNNEISEKSEIFDDQFSVERPDGSNFTLKIRSTKLEDSAMYFCASSDGRTPKGFFGSGTQLSVL.

The chain is built from TRBV25-1 and TRBJ2-5, with D maybe TRBD2 (5 bases). The length of the CDR3 is 16 residues. Germline V CDR1 and CDR2: MGHDK, SYGVNS. The germline V and J ends were trimmed by 1 base and 1 base, with 13 bases remaining between them. In DNA, the CDR3 is TGTGCCAGCAGTGAATGGTCGGGAACATTCCAAGAGACCCAGTACTTC. Translating it yields CASSEWSGTFQETQYF.

This clonotype was found a few times. The V call is TRBV29-1, the J call TRBJ2-2, with D hard to call. The germline gives CDR1 SQVTM, CDR2 ANQGSEA. V dropped 4 bases and J dropped 2 bases, with 8 bases sitting between them. The CDR3 has 13 amino acids. CDR3 residues: CSVVLGNTGELFF. The CDR3 bases are TGCAGCGTTGTTCTGGGAAACACCGGGGAGCTGTTTTTT.

The chain combines TRBV18 with TRBJ2-7, with D maybe TRBD1 (6 bases). Germline values: CDR1 KGHSH, CDR2 LQKENI. The CDR3 spans 15 residues. V was shortened by 2 bases and J by 0 bases, with 11 bases between the two germline ends. The CDR3 protein is CASSPTGLHSYEQYF. CDR3 DNA: TGTGCCAGCTCACCAACAGGGCTACACTCCTACGAGCAGTACTTC.

The rearrangement joins TRBV20-1 to TRBJ2-3; 11 nucleotides line up with TRBD2. Losses at the gene ends were 3 bases for V and 4 bases for J; bases not matched to a gene: 6. CDR3 length: 15 amino acids. CDR1 is DFQATT and CDR2 is SNEGSKA in the germline V gene (reference sequence). This CDR3 reads CSARRLAGGADTQYF. The CDR3 DNA reads as TGCAGTGCTAGGCGTCTAGCGGGGGGAGCAGATACGCAGTATTTT.

This rearrangement joins TRBV6-5 to TRBJ2-7, with D unclear. V was pared by 0 bases and J by 0 bases, with 9 bases between. The CDR3 runs 15 residues. Germline loops: CDR1 MNHEY, CDR2 SVGAGI. The CDR3 sequence is CASSYSLVTSYEQYF. CDR3 in DNA: TGTGCCAGCAGTTACTCGCTAGTGACCTCCTACGAGCAGTACTTC.

This chain joins TRBV6-4 and TRBJ2-3; D may be TRBD2 (6 bases). Germline values: CDR1 MRHNA, CDR2 SNTAGT. Trimming shortened V by 6 bases and J by 3 bases, and 16 bases separated the two germline ends. This CDR3 is built from 15 residues. This CDR3 reads CASSPTGGATDTQYF. CDR3 coding DNA: TGTGCCAGCAGCCCCACGGGCGGGGCAACAGATACGCAGTATTTT.